This T cell receptor (beta chain) was retrieved from a study of vaccination and CD4 T cells after COVID-19. Treatment specified: roughly 10-day PBMC culture with coronavirus spike peptide pools or control peptides (ViraFEST assay). The Oncomine TCR Beta short-read assay was what sequenced the DNA obtained from cultured CD4+ T cells. TCRdb re-called the PCR reads with MiXCR, one entry per CDR3 protein. The sample holds approximately 12,000 distinct CDR3 sequences, roughly 51% seen once. Of note for this clonotype: Its antigen is unknown.

With 2 bases clipped from V and 4 bases from J, the junction kept 11 bases outside the gene matches. The CDR3 loop spans 18 amino acids. Germline CDR1 is MNHNS and CDR2 is SASEGT. V usage is TRBV6-1 and J usage is TRBJ1-2, with 12 nucleotides matching TRBD1. The clonotype originates from a human donor who had recovered from COVID-19. The material sequenced was CD4+ T cells from blood, cultured in vitro. For the CDR3, the DNA is TGTGCCAGCAGTGAACGAGGGGGACAGGGGGCGGGATTCTATGGCTACACCTTC. Protein sequence: CASSERGGQGAGFYGYTF.